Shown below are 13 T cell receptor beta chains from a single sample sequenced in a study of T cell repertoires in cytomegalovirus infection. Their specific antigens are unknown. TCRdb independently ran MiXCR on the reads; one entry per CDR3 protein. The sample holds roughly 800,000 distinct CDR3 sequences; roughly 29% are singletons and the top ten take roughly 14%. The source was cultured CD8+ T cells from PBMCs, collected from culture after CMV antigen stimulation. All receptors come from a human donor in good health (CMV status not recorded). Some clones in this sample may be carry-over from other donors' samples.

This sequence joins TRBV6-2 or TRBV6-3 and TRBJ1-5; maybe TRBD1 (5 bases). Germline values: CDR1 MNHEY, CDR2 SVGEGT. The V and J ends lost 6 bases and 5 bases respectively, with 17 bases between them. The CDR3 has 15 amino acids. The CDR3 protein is CASSKVREVDQPQHF. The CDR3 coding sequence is TGTGCCAGCAGCAAGGTCAGGGAAGTGGATCAGCCCCAGCATTTT.

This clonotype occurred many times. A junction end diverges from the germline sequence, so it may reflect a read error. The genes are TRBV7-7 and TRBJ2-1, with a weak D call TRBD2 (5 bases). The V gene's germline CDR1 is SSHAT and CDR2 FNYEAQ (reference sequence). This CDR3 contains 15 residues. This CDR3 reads CASSLALMDYNEQFF. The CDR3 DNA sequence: TGTGCTAGCAGCTTAGCGTTAATGGACTACAATGAGCAGTTCTTC.

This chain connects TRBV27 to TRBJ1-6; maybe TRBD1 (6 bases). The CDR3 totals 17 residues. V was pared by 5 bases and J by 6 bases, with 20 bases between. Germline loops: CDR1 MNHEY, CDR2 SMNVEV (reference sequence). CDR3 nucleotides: TGTGCCAGCAGTGACTATTTTCAGGGGACTCTTAATTCACCCCTCCACTTT. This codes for CASSDYFQGTLNSPLHF.

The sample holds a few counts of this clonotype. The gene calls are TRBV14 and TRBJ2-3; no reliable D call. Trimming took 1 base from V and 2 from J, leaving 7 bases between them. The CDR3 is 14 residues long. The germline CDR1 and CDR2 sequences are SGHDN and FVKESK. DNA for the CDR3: TGTGCCAGCAGCCAAGGGTACGCCACAGATACGCAGTATTTT. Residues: CASSQGYATDTQYF.

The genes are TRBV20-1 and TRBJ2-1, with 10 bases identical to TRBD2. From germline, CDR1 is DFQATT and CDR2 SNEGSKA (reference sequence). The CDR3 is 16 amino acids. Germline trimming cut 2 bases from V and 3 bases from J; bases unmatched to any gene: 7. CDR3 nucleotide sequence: TGCAGTGCTAGATGGCTAGCGGGGGTAAACTACAATGAGCAGTTCTTC. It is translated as CSARWLAGVNYNEQFF.

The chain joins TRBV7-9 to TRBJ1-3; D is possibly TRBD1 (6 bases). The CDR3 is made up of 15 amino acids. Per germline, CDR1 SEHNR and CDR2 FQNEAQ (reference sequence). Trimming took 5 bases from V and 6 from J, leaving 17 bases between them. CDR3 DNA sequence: TGTGCCAGCAGCACCCCTCCAGGGGAGGTAAACACCATATATTTT. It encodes CASSTPPGEVNTIYF.

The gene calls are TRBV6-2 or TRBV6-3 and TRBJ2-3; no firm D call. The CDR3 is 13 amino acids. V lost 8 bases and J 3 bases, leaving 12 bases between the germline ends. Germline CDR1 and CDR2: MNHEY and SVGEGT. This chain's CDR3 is CASSTRITDTQYF. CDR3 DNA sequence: TGTGCCAGCTCCACCCGCATTACAGATACGCAGTATTTT.

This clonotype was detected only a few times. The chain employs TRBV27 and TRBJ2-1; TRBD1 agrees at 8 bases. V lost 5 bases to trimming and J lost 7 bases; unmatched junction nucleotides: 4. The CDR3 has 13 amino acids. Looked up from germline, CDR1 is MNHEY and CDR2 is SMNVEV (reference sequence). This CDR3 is CASSPWTGNEQFF. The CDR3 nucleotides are TGTGCCAGCAGTCCCTGGACAGGGAATGAGCAGTTCTTC.

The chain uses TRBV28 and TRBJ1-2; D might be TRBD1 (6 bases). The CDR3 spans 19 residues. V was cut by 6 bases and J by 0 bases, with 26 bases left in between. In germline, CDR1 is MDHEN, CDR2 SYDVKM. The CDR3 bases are TGTGCCAGCAGCCGGGTAGGGGGGGGCAGCCTTATAGCTAACTATGGCTACACCTTC. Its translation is CASSRVGGGSLIANYGYTF.

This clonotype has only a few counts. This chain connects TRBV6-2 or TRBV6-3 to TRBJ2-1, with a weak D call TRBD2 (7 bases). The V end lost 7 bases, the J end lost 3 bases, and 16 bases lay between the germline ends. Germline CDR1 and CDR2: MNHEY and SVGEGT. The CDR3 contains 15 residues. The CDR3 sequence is CASKPGGLYYNEQFF. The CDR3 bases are TGTGCCAGCAAACCCGGGGGGCTCTACTACAATGAGCAGTTCTTC.

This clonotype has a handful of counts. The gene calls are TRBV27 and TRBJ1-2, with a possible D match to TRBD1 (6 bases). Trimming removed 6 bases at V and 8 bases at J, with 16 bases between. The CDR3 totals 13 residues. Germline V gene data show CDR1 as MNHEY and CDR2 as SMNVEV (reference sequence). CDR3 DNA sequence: TGTGCCAGCAGCCTACAGGGAAAAGAAGGCTACACCTTC. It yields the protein CASSLQGKEGYTF.

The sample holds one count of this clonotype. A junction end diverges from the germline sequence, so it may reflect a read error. CDR3 residues: CASRLRQGYGYTF. Written as DNA, the CDR3 is TGTGCCAGCAGACTTAGACAGGGGTATGGCTACACTTTC. The genes are TRBV2 and TRBJ1-2, with TRBD1 matching 8 bases. This CDR3 is 13 amino acids long. CDR1 is SNHLY, CDR2 FYNNEI, per germline.

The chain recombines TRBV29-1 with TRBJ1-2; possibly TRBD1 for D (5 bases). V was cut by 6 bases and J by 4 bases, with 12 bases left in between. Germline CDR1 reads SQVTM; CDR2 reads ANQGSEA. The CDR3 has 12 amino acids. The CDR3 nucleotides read TGCAGCGTCACAGGCAATTTCTATGGCTACACCTTC. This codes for CSVTGNFYGYTF. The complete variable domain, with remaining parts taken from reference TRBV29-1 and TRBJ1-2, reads SAVISQKPSRDICQRGTSLTIQCQVDSQVTMMFWYRQQPGQSLTLIATANQGSEATYESGFVIDKFPISRPNLTFSTLTVSNMSPEDSSIYLCSVTGNFYGYTFGSGTRLTVV.